The 11 T cell receptor beta chains listed next were all sequenced from one sample in a study of blood T cell repertoires in COVID-19. Clones were read by immunoSEQ multiplex PCR, and TCRdb kept only the in-frame ones, dropping some. Of hundreds of thousands of clones in the sample, 87% were seen once. Sequenced: PBMCs or T cells enriched from blood (not recorded which). The receptors were gathered from a woman between 25 and 40 years old with acute COVID-19.

This chain uses TRBV12-3 or TRBV12-4 with TRBJ1-6; D call uncertain. V lost 6 bases, J lost 7 bases, and 10 bases lay in between. This CDR3 spans 13 amino acids. The CDR3 DNA reads as TGTGCCAGCAGCAGGACTGCCAATTCACCCCTCCACTTT. Amino acids: CASSRTANSPLHF.

V usage is TRBV5-4 and J usage is TRBJ1-4; TRBD1 matches 7 bases. The CDR3 runs 14 residues. Trimming removed 4 bases from V and 8 bases from J; junction bases left unmatched: 8. The germline CDR1 and CDR2 sequences are SGHNT and YYREEE (reference sequence). CDR3 loop: CASSLDRDPEKLFF. CDR3 bases: TGTGCCAGCAGCCTCGACAGGGACCCCGAAAAACTGTTTTTT.

This chain uses TRBV4-3 with TRBJ2-1; 8 bases align to TRBD2. Germline V lookup: CDR1 LGHNA, CDR2 YSLEER. The trim removed 2 bases at V and 4 bases at J, leaving 7 bases unmatched. The CDR3 has 16 residues. The CDR3 coding sequence is TGCGCCAGCAGCCAAATGCCGGGGGGGCCATACAATGAGCAGTTCTTC. Protein sequence: CASSQMPGGPYNEQFF.

The CDR3 reads CASSQDRGTYYGYTF. CDR3 DNA sequence: TGCGCCAGCAGCCAAGACCGGGGGACCTACTATGGCTACACCTTC. V and J are TRBV4-1 and TRBJ1-2; TRBD1 is a possible D gene (5 bases). V was trimmed by 0 bases and J by 3 bases, leaving 11 bases between them. The CDR3 length is 15 residues. The V gene's germline CDR1 is MGHRA and CDR2 YSYEKL.

The V and J genes are TRBV5-1 and TRBJ2-3; D call uncertain. The germline V and J ends were trimmed by 6 bases and 6 bases, with 8 bases remaining between them. This CDR3 contains 11 residues. Per germline, CDR1 SGHRS and CDR2 YFSETQ. CDR3 sequence reads: CASTLMDTQYF. CDR3 bases: TGCGCCAGCACTCTTATGGATACGCAGTATTTT.

The rearrangement joins TRBV19 to TRBJ2-7; D gene uncertain. Germline V lookup: CDR1 LNHDA, CDR2 SQIVND (reference sequence). V was shortened by 6 bases and J by 2 bases, with 11 bases between the two germline ends. The CDR3 loop spans 13 amino acids. As DNA, the CDR3 is TGTGCCAGTAGCTCCCCAGGTACCTACGAGCAGTACTTC. This encodes CASSSPGTYEQYF.

The chain recombines TRBV6-5 with TRBJ1-5; no firm D call. This CDR3 spans 15 amino acids. V lost 7 bases, J lost 2 bases, and 15 bases lay in between. Germline V gene sequence: CDR1 MNHEY, CDR2 SVGAGI. The CDR3 nucleotides read TGTGCCAGCACCCCCTCGGGGAGCGGCAATCAGCCCCAGCATTTT. It encodes CASTPSGSGNQPQHF.

This clone was detected a few times. The chain uses TRBV5-1 and TRBJ2-7; D is undetermined. CDR3 length equals 14 residues. CDR1 SGHRS and CDR2 YFSETQ come from the germline V gene. Trimming removed 0 bases at V and 4 bases at J, with 11 bases between. Written as DNA, the CDR3 is TGCGCCAGCAGCTTGGAACCCGAGGAGTACGAGCAGTACTTC. Encoded protein: CASSLEPEEYEQYF. Drawing the rest from reference TRBV5-1 and TRBJ2-7, the complete variable domain is KAGVTQTPRYLIKTRGQQVTLSCSPISGHRSVSWYQQTPGQGLQFLFEYFSETQRNKGNFPGRFSGRQFSNSRSEMNVSTLELGDSALYLCASSLEPEEYEQYFGPGTRLTVT.

The CDR3 is CASSIGEGHTEAFF. Written as DNA, the CDR3 is TGTGCCAGTAGTATAGGGGAGGGGCACACTGAAGCTTTCTTT. The gene calls are TRBV19 and TRBJ1-1; D might be TRBD1 (5 bases). The germline gives CDR1 LNHDA, CDR2 SQIVND (reference sequence). Trimming pared 1 base from V and 3 bases from J, leaving 9 bases between. The CDR3 has 14 residues.

The rearrangement uses TRBV25-1 and TRBJ1-2; D call uncertain. The CDR3 is made up of 13 amino acids. Deletions cut 1 base from V and 8 bases from J, with 11 bases between. CDR1 and CDR2 (germline): MGHDK, SYGVNS. The CDR3 region is CASSELSRRGYTF. As DNA, the CDR3 is TGTGCCAGCAGTGAATTGTCCCGTCGGGGCTACACCTTC.

The genes are TRBV27 and TRBJ2-7; perhaps TRBD2 as D (5 bases). The CDR3 covers 14 residues. V shed 2 bases and J shed 5 bases, with 13 bases lying between them. Germline values: CDR1 MNHEY, CDR2 SMNVEV (reference sequence). The CDR3 here is CASSLGIARDEQYF. In nucleotides, the CDR3 is TGTGCCAGCAGTTTAGGAATTGCGCGGGACGAGCAGTACTTC.